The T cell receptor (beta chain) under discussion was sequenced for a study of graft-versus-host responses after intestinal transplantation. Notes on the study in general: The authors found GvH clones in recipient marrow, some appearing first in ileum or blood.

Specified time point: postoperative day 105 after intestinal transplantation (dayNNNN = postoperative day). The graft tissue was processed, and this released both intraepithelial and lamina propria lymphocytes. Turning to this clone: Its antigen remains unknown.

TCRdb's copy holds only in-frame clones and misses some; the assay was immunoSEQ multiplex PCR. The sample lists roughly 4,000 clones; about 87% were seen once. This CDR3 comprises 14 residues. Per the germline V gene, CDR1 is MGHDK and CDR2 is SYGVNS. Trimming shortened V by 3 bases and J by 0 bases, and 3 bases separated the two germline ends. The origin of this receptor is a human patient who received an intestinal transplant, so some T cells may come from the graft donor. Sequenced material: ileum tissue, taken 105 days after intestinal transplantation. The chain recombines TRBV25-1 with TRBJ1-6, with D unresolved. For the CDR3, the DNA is TGTGCCAGCAGTGAGAGCTCCTATAATTCACCCCTCCACTTT. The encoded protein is CASSESSYNSPLHF.